These 15 T cell receptor beta chains were all obtained from the same sample, sequenced in a study of blood T cell repertoires in COVID-19 (dated by TCRdb to 2019 to 2021). The library was generated by the immunoSEQ multiplex PCR assay. In TCRdb, the immuneACCESS table is reduced to in-frame sequences with V and J assigned. These tables do not hold every clone; where another copy was compared, an unresolved V gene accounts for under half, and the others remain unexplained. This sample is represented by about 180,000 clones; 89% of them were singletons. Together, the top ten hold under 2% of the sample. The specimen was peripheral blood. The receptors were sampled from a man between 18 and 29 years old who had recovered from COVID-19.

V usage is TRBV6-1 and J usage is TRBJ2-7; no clear D gene. Germline V CDR1 and CDR2: MNHNS, SASEGT. Trimming cost V 2 bases and J 0 bases, with 5 bases left between them. This CDR3 has 13 amino acids. In DNA form, the CDR3 reads TGTGCCAGCAGTGAACAGGCCTCCTACGAGCAGTACTTC. The encoded protein is CASSEQASYEQYF.

This clone was seen a few times. The rearrangement links TRBV29-1 to TRBJ2-1; 8 bases fit TRBD2. The CDR3 consists of 13 residues. V gave up 5 bases and J gave up 4 bases; unmatched junction bases: 4. Germline V gene data show CDR1 as SQVTM and CDR2 as ANQGSEA. In DNA form, the CDR3 reads TGCAGCGTTTCGGCGGGAGGATACAATGAGCAGTTCTTC. It codes for CSVSAGGYNEQFF.

This chain connects TRBV3-1 (or the pseudogene TRBV3-2) to TRBJ1-1; possible D gene TRBD1, 6 bases. Trimming took off 4 bases at V and 1 base at J, with 19 bases between the two ends. The CDR3 is 17 residues long. Germline V lookup: CDR1 LGHDT, CDR2 YNNKEL (reference sequence). CDR3 residues: CASSPVSSDRSNTEAFF. CDR3 in DNA: TGTGCCAGCAGCCCTGTCTCCTCAGACAGGTCGAACACTGAAGCTTTCTTT.

This clone came up a few times. The chain links TRBV5-1 to TRBJ1-1, with D maybe TRBD1 (6 bases). The germline V gene encodes CDR1 SGHRS and CDR2 YFSETQ. CDR3 length: 14 amino acids. V lost 1 base, J lost 10 bases, and 17 bases lay in between. This CDR3 is CASSLIPDRLPAFF. As DNA, the CDR3 is TGCGCCAGCAGCTTGATCCCGGACAGACTACCAGCTTTCTTT.

The V and J genes are TRBV29-1 and TRBJ1-4, with TRBD1 matching 9 bases. V shed 4 bases, J shed 7 bases, and the junction held 4 bases outside the gene matches. From germline, CDR1 is SQVTM and CDR2 ANQGSEA. CDR3 length: 13 amino acids. In DNA, the CDR3 is TGCAGCGTTGCCTTGACAGGGGGTGAAAAACTGTTTTTT. Encoded protein: CSVALTGGEKLFF.

The table lists this clone with a count of one. The chain has TRBV4-2 and TRBJ1-4; 10 bases match TRBD1. This CDR3 is 18 amino acids long. V gave up 6 bases and J gave up 7 bases; unmatched junction bases: 17. Per germline, CDR1 LGHNA and CDR2 YNFKEQ. CDR3 coding DNA: TGTGCCAGCAGGGAGGTAACCGGGACAGGGGAGAGCGGTGAAAAACTGTTTTTT. Amino acid sequence: CASREVTGTGESGEKLFF.

This clone has just one count. The V call is TRBV11-2, the J call TRBJ2-1; 13 bases align to TRBD2. V lost 0 bases and J lost 9; bases outside the gene matches: 5. CDR1 is SGHAT, CDR2 FQNNGV, per germline. The CDR3 spans 16 residues. This CDR3 reads CASSLEVGLAGTEQFF. CDR3 nucleotide sequence: TGTGCCAGCAGCTTAGAAGTGGGACTAGCGGGAACTGAGCAGTTCTTC.

This chain connects TRBV5-4 to TRBJ2-5; 7 positions match TRBD1. From germline, CDR1 is SGHNT and CDR2 YYREEE (reference sequence). The junction had 4 bases not matched to a gene; V was cut back by 3 bases and J by 2 bases. The CDR3 extends over 14 amino acids. CDR3 sequence (DNA): TGTGCCAGCAGCTCGGGACAGCTACAAGAGACCCAGTACTTC. Translating it yields CASSSGQLQETQYF.

The J gene is TRBJ2-7, the V gene TRBV5-1; perhaps TRBD1 as D (5 bases). The CDR3 is made up of 12 amino acids. Germline V gene data show CDR1 as SGHRS and CDR2 as YFSETQ. V gave up 5 bases and J gave up 5 bases, with 11 bases separating them. The CDR3 nucleotides read TGCGCCAGCAGACGCAGGGAAGACGAGCAGTACTTC. Residues: CASRRREDEQYF.

The V gene is TRBV11-3, the J gene TRBJ2-3, with TRBD1 matching 9 bases. The CDR3 totals 15 residues. V shed 5 bases and J 10 bases; nucleotides not matched to a gene: 13. Looked up from germline, CDR1 is SGHNT and CDR2 is YENEEA. The CDR3 sequence is CASSPSNTGGAAQYF. CDR3 nucleotides: TGTGCCAGCAGCCCCTCGAACACAGGGGGCGCAGCGCAGTATTTT.

The CDR3 nucleotides read TGTGCCAGCAGTTATCTAGATACGCAGTATTTT. Amino acid sequence: CASSYLDTQYF. The chain uses TRBV6-5 and TRBJ2-3; D gene uncertain. V lost 3 bases, J lost 5 bases, and 3 bases lay in between. This CDR3 is 11 amino acids long. Germline V gene data show CDR1 as MNHEY and CDR2 as SVGAGI.

The genes are TRBV4-3 and TRBJ1-2, with D possibly matching TRBD1 (6 bases). From germline, CDR1 is LGHNA and CDR2 YSLEER. V was shortened by 3 bases and J by 2 bases, with 10 bases between the two germline ends. The length of the CDR3 is 14 residues. The DNA for the CDR3 is TGCGCCAGCAGCCACTTACAGGGAAACTATGGCTACACCTTC. Residues: CASSHLQGNYGYTF.

The chain joins TRBV6-5 to TRBJ1-2; maybe TRBD1 (6 bases). The CDR3 is 15 residues long. V was shortened by 2 bases and J by 4 bases, with 14 bases between the two germline ends. The germline V gene has CDR1 MNHEY and CDR2 SVGAGI. CDR3 sequence reads: CASSYHNREPYGYTF. DNA for the CDR3: TGTGCCAGCAGTTACCACAACAGGGAACCCTATGGCTACACCTTC.

The table lists this clone with a count of one. V and J are TRBV25-1 and TRBJ1-2, with D unresolved. V lost 8 bases and J 6 bases, leaving 19 bases between the germline ends. CDR1 MGHDK and CDR2 SYGVNS come from the germline V gene. CDR3 length: 14 residues. CDR3 in DNA: TGTGCCAGCCGGAGGACGGGTCCAGGTGATGGCTACACCTTC. As protein: CASRRTGPGDGYTF.

This clone appeared a single time. The chain is built from TRBV5-1 and TRBJ2-1; 8 bases line up with TRBD2. The CDR3 spans 15 residues. Trimming took 2 bases from V and 0 from J; bases not matched to a gene: 1. In germline, CDR1 is SGHRS, CDR2 YFSETQ. In nucleotides, the CDR3 is TGCGCCAGCAGCTTTAGCGGGAACTCCTACAATGAGCAGTTCTTC. This sequence encodes CASSFSGNSYNEQFF.